The T cell receptor (beta chain) described here comes from a study of T cell responses to AZD1222 COVID-19 vaccine. To note about this clone: Its matching antigen is unknown.

Trimming took off 4 bases at V and 1 base at J, with 8 bases between the two ends. The CDR3 length is 14 residues. The germline V gene encodes CDR1 LNHDA and CDR2 SQIVND (reference sequence). Study findings and constraints: Rises in breadth and depth of Spike-specific TCRs came after two AZD1222 doses.

Assay: immunoSEQ multiplex PCR; the TCRdb copy retains only in-frame clones and omits some. Of roughly 190,000 clones listed, approximately 91% are singletons. This TCR derives from an adult in good health. The material sequenced was peripheral blood, taken on day 0 of AZD1222 vaccination. The J gene is TRBJ1-5, the V gene TRBV19, with D possibly being TRBD1 (6 bases). CDR3 DNA: TGTGCCAGTAGTACGCAGGGGAGCAATCAGCCCCAGCATTTT. Translating gives CASSTQGSNQPQHF. Together with reference TRBV19 and TRBJ1-5, the CDR3 gives the full variable domain: DGGITQSPKYLFRKEGQNVTLSCEQNLNHDAMYWYRQDPGQGLRLIYYSQIVNDFQKGDIAEGYSVSREKKESFPLTVTSAQKNPTAFYLCASSTQGSNQPQHFGDGTRLSIL.